Below are 26 T cell receptor beta chains sequenced from a single sample in a study of OX40 agonist ivuxolimab in advanced cancers. The method was immunoSEQ multiplex PCR; TCRdb's version includes in-frame clones alone and lacks a portion of them. The sample shows 70,000 to 85,000 clones, 88% of them seen only once. The sequencing used CD4+ or CD8+ T cells sorted from blood, collected in a trial of the OX40 agonist ivuxolimab. These receptors were collected from an adult with an advanced solid tumor such as melanoma, head and neck, liver or kidney cancer.

The V gene is TRBV23-1, the J gene TRBJ1-6; tentative D call: TRBD1 (5 bases). TRBV23-1 is filed as an ORF, its function uncertain. V was pared by 0 bases and J by 10 bases, with 19 bases between. This CDR3 has 17 residues. This chain's CDR3 is CASSQSKSGGGGSPLHF. The DNA of the CDR3 is TGCGCCAGCAGTCAATCAAAGTCTGGGGGTGGGGGATCACCCCTCCACTTT.

The chain employs TRBV4-2 and TRBJ2-7, with D unresolved. Germline loops: CDR1 LGHNA, CDR2 YNFKEQ. The CDR3 is 15 residues long. The V end lost 4 bases, the J end lost 0 bases, and 13 bases lay between the germline ends. The CDR3 DNA is TGTGCCAGCAGCCGGTCGAGGATCCTCTCCTACGAGCAGTACTTC. Amino acids: CASSRSRILSYEQYF.

This chain links TRBV18 with TRBJ1-3; no definite D call. CDR1 and CDR2 from the germline V gene are KGHSH and LQKENI. The CDR3 consists of 13 residues. V lost 3 bases, J lost 4 bases, and 7 bases lay in between. CDR3 sequence reads: CASSPISGNTIYF. The DNA for the CDR3 is TGTGCCAGCTCACCCATCTCAGGAAACACCATATATTTT.

This clone showed up just once. The chain employs TRBV7-2 and TRBJ2-7; D is uncertain. V lost 3 bases and J 3 bases, leaving 6 bases between the germline ends. CDR1 and CDR2 from the germline V gene are SGHTA and FQGNSA. CDR3 length equals 12 residues. CDR3 residues: CASSLESYEQYF. CDR3 DNA: TGTGCCAGCAGCTTGGAGAGCTACGAGCAGTACTTC. Variable domain in full (rest from reference TRBV7-2 and TRBJ2-7): GAGVSQSPSNKVTEKGKDVELRCDPISGHTALYWYRQSLGQGLEFLIYFQGNSAPDKSGLPSDRFSAERTGGSVSTLTIQRTQQEDSAVYLCASSLESYEQYFGPGTRLTVT.

This sequence joins TRBV10-3 and TRBJ2-3; 10 bases map to TRBD2. CDR1 ENHRY and CDR2 SYGVKD come from the germline V gene. The CDR3 runs 15 residues. After removal of 5 bases from V and 4 bases from J, the junction contained 6 bases not matched to a gene. The CDR3 coding sequence is TGTGCCATCAGTACACAACTAGCGGGACCAGATACGCAGTATTTT. Its translation: CAISTQLAGPDTQYF.

This sequence joins TRBV5-8 and TRBJ2-5; TRBD1 aligns across 7 bases. V shed 3 bases and J 0 bases; nucleotides not matched to a gene: 8. Germline V gene lookup returns CDR1 SGHTS and CDR2 YDEGEE. The CDR3 extends over 16 amino acids. This CDR3 reads CASSSGIGGDQETQYF. DNA of the CDR3: TGTGCCAGCAGCTCAGGGATAGGGGGCGACCAAGAGACCCAGTACTTC. The variable domain in full, with the rest retrieved from reference TRBV5-8 and TRBJ2-5, is EAGVTQSPTHLIKTRGQQATLRCSPISGHTSVYWYQQALGLGLQFLLWYDEGEERNRGNFPPRFSGRQFPNYSSELNVNALELEDSALYLCASSSGIGGDQETQYFGPGTRLLVL.

The chain carries TRBV30 and TRBJ2-2, with D possibly matching TRBD2 (5 bases). Germline V gene data show CDR1 as GTSNPN and CDR2 as SVGIG (reference sequence). CDR3 length: 16 residues. Trimming removed 5 bases at V and 7 bases at J, with 23 bases between. CDR3 sequence reads: CAWGADRALSVGELFF. DNA for the CDR3: TGTGCCTGGGGAGCGGACCGGGCCTTGTCCGTCGGGGAGCTGTTTTTT.

The chain employs TRBV7-9 and TRBJ2-3, with D perhaps TRBD1 (6 bases). Trimming removed 4 bases at V and 0 bases at J, with 8 bases between. The CDR3 is made up of 14 amino acids. Germline assignment: CDR1 SEHNR and CDR2 FQNEAQ (reference sequence). Here the CDR3 reads CASSWDTSTDTQYF. CDR3 DNA sequence: TGTGCCAGCAGCTGGGACACTAGCACAGATACGCAGTATTTT.

The chain employs TRBV28 and TRBJ2-2; D uncertain. Germline values: CDR1 MDHEN, CDR2 SYDVKM. The CDR3 consists of 13 residues. V lost 4 bases and J lost 5, with 8 bases in between. The CDR3 loop is CASSSGSTGELFF. The CDR3 DNA is TGTGCCAGCAGTTCCGGAAGTACCGGGGAGCTGTTTTTT.

J is TRBJ1-5 and V is TRBV18; 9 bases match TRBD1. CDR3 length: 14 residues. Germline CDR1 is KGHSH and CDR2 is LQKENI. Losses at the gene ends were 5 bases for V and 4 bases for J; bases not matched to a gene: 3. CDR3 protein: CASSTTGGNQPQHF. CDR3 DNA: TGTGCCAGCTCAACGACAGGGGGTAATCAGCCCCAGCATTTT.

The rearrangement links TRBV2 to TRBJ2-3; TRBD2 matches at 10 bases. The V segment lost 6 bases and the J segment 2 bases; nucleotides outside the gene matches: 5. CDR3 size: 15 residues. Germline assignment: CDR1 SNHLY and CDR2 FYNNEI. This CDR3 reads CASSYGLADTDTQYF. CDR3 bases: TGTGCCAGCAGCTATGGACTAGCGGACACAGATACGCAGTATTTT.

The V and J genes are TRBV28 and TRBJ2-2; the match to TRBD1 covers 7 bases. CDR3 length: 16 amino acids. V dropped 1 base and J dropped 2; count of bases not matched to a gene: 4. CDR1 is MDHEN and CDR2 is SYDVKM in the germline V gene. The CDR3 reads CASSLLGTVNTGELFF. The CDR3 DNA reads as TGTGCCAGCAGTTTATTAGGGACAGTTAACACCGGGGAGCTGTTTTTT.

The table lists this clone with a count of one. This sequence joins TRBV28 and TRBJ1-2; a possible D gene is TRBD1 (6 bases). The CDR3 loop spans 13 amino acids. The germline CDR1 and CDR2 sequences are MDHEN and SYDVKM. The V and J ends lost 6 bases and 4 bases respectively, with 12 bases between them. The CDR3 spells CASSSGGGYGYTF. DNA of the CDR3: TGTGCCAGCAGCTCAGGAGGGGGCTATGGCTACACCTTC.

This chain connects TRBV11-2 to TRBJ2-1; no definite D call. With 5 bases removed from V and 6 bases from J, the gap between germline ends came to 5 bases. The CDR3 totals 11 residues. Germline lookup yields CDR1 SGHAT and CDR2 FQNNGV. CDR3 DNA sequence: TGTGCCAGCAGCCGAGGCAATGAGCAGTTCTTC. It is translated as CASSRGNEQFF.

This clone appeared once. J is TRBJ1-4 and V is TRBV7-9, with 8 bases identical to TRBD1. Germline-derived CDR1 and CDR2 are SEHNR and FQNEAQ (reference sequence). V was pared by 3 bases and J by 6 bases, with 6 bases of the junction left unmatched. There are 15 residues in the CDR3. For the CDR3, the DNA is TGTGCCAGCAGCTTGGGTCAGGACAGGGATGAAAAACTGTTTTTT. The encoded protein is CASSLGQDRDEKLFF.

V and J are TRBV27 and TRBJ2-3; D may be TRBD1 (6 bases). The CDR3 totals 17 residues. Trimming shortened V by 7 bases and J by 4 bases, and 24 bases separated the two germline ends. CDR1 and CDR2 (germline): MNHEY, SMNVEV (reference sequence). CDR3 coding DNA: TGTGCCAGCACCGTGGGGATCCAGGGGCTTTATTCAGATACGCAGTATTTT. Its translation: CASTVGIQGLYSDTQYF.

This clone has just one count. CDR3 sequence reads: CASSLQGSTDTQYF. In nucleotides, the CDR3 is TGTGCCAGCAGCTTACAGGGGAGCACAGATACGCAGTATTTT. This chain joins TRBV5-4 and TRBJ2-3, with TRBD1 matching over 7 bases. There are 14 residues in the CDR3. Germline loops: CDR1 SGHNT, CDR2 YYREEE (reference sequence). V shed 2 bases and J 0 bases; nucleotides not matched to a gene: 0.

The J gene is TRBJ2-1, the V gene TRBV7-2; D may be TRBD2 (5 bases). V lost 3 bases and J lost 0, with 12 bases in between. Per germline, CDR1 SGHTA and CDR2 FQGNSA. This CDR3 is built from 16 residues. CDR3 bases: TGTGCCAGCAGCTTCGGAAGCGGTATCTCCTACAATGAGCAGTTCTTC. Amino acid sequence: CASSFGSGISYNEQFF.

The V gene is TRBV7-2, the J gene TRBJ2-7; possibly TRBD2 for D (5 bases). Deletions cut 5 bases from V and 2 bases from J, with 13 bases between. From germline, CDR1 is SGHTA and CDR2 FQGNSA. The CDR3 contains 14 residues. The CDR3 DNA reads TGTGCCAGCAGCCAGGCGGCGGGCCCCTACGAGCAGTACTTC. Translation gives CASSQAAGPYEQYF. The full variable domain, with the rest looked up from reference TRBV7-2 and TRBJ2-7, is GAGVSQSPSNKVTEKGKDVELRCDPISGHTALYWYRQSLGQGLEFLIYFQGNSAPDKSGLPSDRFSAERTGGSVSTLTIQRTQQEDSAVYLCASSQAAGPYEQYFGPGTRLTVT.

As concerns this clone: Relative to the germline gene, one junction end is altered; a read error may explain this. The chain links TRBV10-2 to TRBJ1-5; D may be TRBD1 (5 bases). This CDR3 is 13 amino acids long. The germline CDR1 and CDR2 sequences are WSHSY and SAAADI. CDR3: CASKSGTDQPQHF. DNA of the CDR3: TGCGCGAGCAAGTCGGGGACCGATCAGCCCCAGCATTTT.

This clone was seen once. CDR3 nucleotides: TGTGCCAGCAGTGAAACGGTAAACATTCAGTACTTC. Protein product: CASSETVNIQYF. The chain is built from TRBV2 and TRBJ2-4, with no clear D. V lost 2 bases to trimming and J lost 6 bases, with 5 bases between them. The length of the CDR3 is 12 residues. Germline V gene sequence: CDR1 SNHLY, CDR2 FYNNEI.

The chain is built from TRBV5-1 and TRBJ2-7, with TRBD1 identical over 8 bases. V lost 1 base, J lost 3 bases, and 6 bases stayed unmatched. This CDR3 contains 15 residues. Germline V gene data show CDR1 as SGHRS and CDR2 as YFSETQ. CDR3 region: CASSLNAGGNYEQYF. CDR3 nucleotide sequence: TGCGCCAGCAGCTTGAATGCAGGGGGCAACTACGAGCAGTACTTC. Based on the CDR3 plus reference TRBV5-1 and TRBJ2-7, the full variable domain is KAGVTQTPRYLIKTRGQQVTLSCSPISGHRSVSWYQQTPGQGLQFLFEYFSETQRNKGNFPGRFSGRQFSNSRSEMNVSTLELGDSALYLCASSLNAGGNYEQYFGPGTRLTVT.

This rearrangement joins TRBV16 to TRBJ2-7, with unresolved D. V lost 1 base and J 6 bases, leaving 16 bases between the germline ends. The CDR3 has 15 residues. Per the germline V gene, CDR1 is KGHSY and CDR2 is FQNENV. DNA of the CDR3: TGTGCCAGCAGCCAATTGGGTGTCGGGCCGCGCGAGCAGTACTTC. Protein sequence: CASSQLGVGPREQYF.

V and J are TRBV4-2 and TRBJ2-5, with 10 bases identical to TRBD2. The assigned J gene may be wrong: the sequence end matches TRBJ2-7 better. Germline V gene sequence: CDR1 LGHNA, CDR2 YNFKEQ. CDR3 length equals 18 residues. Here the CDR3 reads CASSPRISGGYSSYEQYF. CDR3 DNA sequence: TGTGCCAGCAGTCCACGGATTAGCGGGGGGTACAGCTCCTACGAGCAGTACTTC.

The chain recombines TRBV19 with TRBJ2-3; no clear D. There are 15 residues in the CDR3. V was pared by 1 base and J by 1 base, with 9 bases between. The germline V gene has CDR1 LNHDA and CDR2 SQIVND (reference sequence). The CDR3: CASSIGPGGTDTQYF. The DNA for the CDR3 is TGTGCCAGTAGTATAGGTCCGGGCGGCACAGATACGCAGTATTTT.

CDR3: CASSVDPGGEETQYF. CDR3 bases: TGTGCCAGCAGCGTAGACCCGGGGGGGGAAGAGACCCAGTACTTC. The chain is built from TRBV9 and TRBJ2-5, with TRBD2 matching over 8 bases. CDR3 length: 15 amino acids. V was pared by 0 bases and J by 3 bases, with 4 bases of the junction left unmatched. The germline V gene has CDR1 SGDLS and CDR2 YYNGEE.